These 19 T cell receptor beta chains came from one sample sequenced in a study of T cell repertoires in cytomegalovirus infection. Each CDR3 protein gets one entry after TCRdb re-called the reads with MiXCR. The table records about 300,000 distinct CDR3 sequences, about 9.1% of them present only once. Sequenced material: PBMCs. The receptors were sampled from a human donor in good health (CMV status not recorded). Some clones in this sample may be carry-over from other donors' samples.

Many counts were recorded for this clonotype. The V and J genes are TRBV7-2 and TRBJ2-1, with D perhaps assigned TRBD1 or TRBD2 (5 bases each). This CDR3 contains 17 residues. V lost 5 bases and J 5 bases, leaving 22 bases between the germline ends. CDR1 is SGHTA, CDR2 FQGNSA, per germline. For the CDR3, the DNA is TGTGCCAGCAGCCTACCGACCGGGGCCCGCTTCCACAATGAGCAGTTCTTC. Protein product: CASSLPTGARFHNEQFF.

The V gene is TRBV11-2, the J gene TRBJ2-5, with D tentatively TRBD2 (6 bases). The V gene's germline CDR1 is SGHAT and CDR2 FQNNGV. Trimming took 1 base from V and 4 from J, leaving 16 bases between them. The CDR3 is 16 residues long. In DNA form, the CDR3 reads TGTGCCAGCAGCTTAGGTTGGGCGGGGCAAAGAGAGACCCAGTACTTC. Translated: CASSLGWAGQRETQYF.

Only a few counts were recorded for this clonotype. The chain joins TRBV5-4 to TRBJ2-1; the D gene is possibly TRBD1 (6 bases). The CDR3 runs to 12 residues. Germline CDR1 is SGHNT and CDR2 is YYREEE (reference sequence). V was shortened by 0 bases and J by 13 bases, with 11 bases between the two germline ends. Written as DNA, the CDR3 is TGTGCCAGCAGCTTGGGGACAGCTCATCAGTTCTTC. Translating it yields CASSLGTAHQFF.

This clonotype occurred many times. V usage is TRBV28 and J usage is TRBJ2-3; 9 nucleotides line up with TRBD1. CDR3 size: 14 residues. Trimming cost V 7 bases and J 3 bases; bases outside gene matches: 5. Germline-derived CDR1 and CDR2 are MDHEN and SYDVKM. CDR3 sequence reads: CASNRQGGTDTQYF. CDR3 DNA: TGTGCCAGCAACCGACAGGGGGGGACAGATACGCAGTATTTT.

This clonotype was observed at least ten times. The chain joins TRBV6-1 to TRBJ2-1, with D possibly matching TRBD2 (5 bases). Germline V CDR1 and CDR2: MNHNS, SASEGT. V was cut by 6 bases and J by 7 bases, with 22 bases left in between. This CDR3 region has 16 residues. This CDR3 reads CASRGDRHYAGNEQFF. The CDR3, as DNA: TGTGCCAGCAGGGGAGACCGACACTACGCTGGGAATGAGCAGTTCTTC.

In its sample, this clonotype was seen many times. The chain links TRBV5-1 to TRBJ2-1, with 9 bases aligning to TRBD2. V was clipped by 1 base and J by 0 bases; unmatched bases: 2. This CDR3 has 16 residues. Germline-derived CDR1 and CDR2 are SGHRS and YFSETQ. The CDR3 sequence: CASSLSGGISYNEQFF. Here the CDR3 DNA reads TGCGCCAGCAGCTTGAGCGGGGGGATCTCCTACAATGAGCAGTTCTTC.

A note on this clonotype: The junction differs from germline at one of its ends, possibly a read error. The chain uses TRBV14 and TRBJ2-2; D may match TRBD1 or TRBD2 (6 bases each). The length of the CDR3 is 16 residues. Per germline, CDR1 SGHDN and CDR2 FVKESK. Here the CDR3 DNA reads TGTGCCAGCAGCCAAAGGACAGCCGGTGTTGGCGGGGAGCTGCTTTTT. It specifies CASSQRTAGVGGELLF.

This clonotype was seen ten or more times. CDR3 DNA sequence: TGTGCCAGCAGCTTAAGAGGTCCGGGAGAAGAGACCCAGTACTTC. As protein: CASSLRGPGEETQYF. V usage is TRBV7-6 and J usage is TRBJ2-5; weak D call: TRBD2 (6 bases). The germline CDR1 and CDR2 sequences are SGHVS and FNYEAQ. There are 15 residues in the CDR3. V was shortened by 2 bases and J by 3 bases, with 13 bases between the two germline ends. Together with reference TRBV7-6 and TRBJ2-5, the CDR3 gives the full variable domain: GAGVSQSPRYKVTKRGQDVALRCDPISGHVSLYWYRQALGQGPEFLTYFNYEAQQDKSGLPNDRFSAERPEGSISTLTIQRTEQRDSAMYRCASSLRGPGEETQYFGPGTRLLVL.

This clonotype came up many times. As DNA, the CDR3 is TGTGCCAGCAGCTTGCCTAGCGGGGGACCCTACGAGCAGTACTTC. As protein: CASSLPSGGPYEQYF. The chain joins TRBV5-4 to TRBJ2-7; TRBD2 matches 10 bases. From germline, CDR1 is SGHNT and CDR2 YYREEE (reference sequence). V was pared by 1 base and J by 2 bases, with 3 bases of the junction left unmatched. This CDR3 has 15 amino acids.

The table lists this clonotype with many counts. The chain combines TRBV20-1 with TRBJ2-5; D is perhaps TRBD2 (7 bases). There are 13 residues in the CDR3. CDR1 is DFQATT, CDR2 SNEGSKA, per germline (reference sequence). Trimming pared 2 bases from V and 4 bases from J, leaving 11 bases between. The CDR3 here is CSARRGGRETQYF. The CDR3 DNA reads as TGCAGTGCTAGAAGGGGGGGGCGAGAGACCCAGTACTTC.

This clonotype was observed many times. The rearrangement links TRBV12-3 or TRBV12-4 to TRBJ2-3; 8 positions agree with TRBD2. The CDR3 extends over 15 amino acids. V lost 8 bases and J lost 4; bases outside the gene matches: 11. In DNA form, the CDR3 reads TGTGCCAGCGAGGGAGGGGCGGGGGGTCCAGATACGCAGTATTTT. It specifies CASEGGAGGPDTQYF.

This clonotype was seen repeatedly, ten times or more. The V and J genes are TRBV6-6 and TRBJ2-5; D remains ambiguous. Germline CDR1 and CDR2: MNHNY and SVGAGI (reference sequence). This CDR3 is 14 amino acids long. The germline V and J ends were trimmed by 2 bases and 1 base, with 8 bases remaining between them. The CDR3 spells CASSYLRIQETQYF. The CDR3 DNA follows: TGTGCCAGCAGTTACCTCCGGATCCAAGAGACCCAGTACTTC.

This clonotype was seen at least ten times. CDR3 in amino acids: CASCLLAGDEQFF. The CDR3 nucleotides read TGTGCCAGCTGCTTACTAGCGGGGGATGAGCAGTTCTTC. The gene calls are TRBV6-5 and TRBJ2-1; 11 nucleotides agree with TRBD2. The CDR3 contains 13 residues. Germline V gene sequence: CDR1 MNHEY, CDR2 SVGAGI. Trimming cost V 8 bases and J 8 bases; bases outside gene matches: 5.

This clonotype was recorded at least ten times. V gene TRBV6-5 combines with J gene TRBJ2-5; D not certain. The V gene lost 0 bases and the J gene lost 2 bases, with 16 bases spanning the gap. Germline V gene sequence: CDR1 MNHEY, CDR2 SVGAGI. This CDR3 spans 17 amino acids. CDR3 sequence: CASSYSKSVRKQETQYF. CDR3 bases: TGTGCCAGCAGTTACTCGAAGAGCGTCAGGAAGCAAGAGACCCAGTACTTC.

The chain couples TRBV19 to TRBJ1-2; 9 bases match TRBD1. The trim removed 6 bases at V and 1 base at J, leaving 9 bases unmatched. The CDR3 sequence is 16 residues long. The germline CDR1 and CDR2 sequences are LNHDA and SQIVND (reference sequence). The CDR3 bases are TGTGCCAGTAGCCTTGACAGGGGGAGGCTTAACTATGGCTACACCTTC. It specifies CASSLDRGRLNYGYTF. Supplemented by reference TRBV19 and TRBJ1-2, the full variable domain reads DGGITQSPKYLFRKEGQNVTLSCEQNLNHDAMYWYRQDPGQGLRLIYYSQIVNDFQKGDIAEGYSVSREKKESFPLTVTSAQKNPTAFYLCASSLDRGRLNYGYTFGSGTRLTVV.

Notes on this clonotype: A clone one base away is much larger, so this may be a read error. The chain uses TRBV5-5 and TRBJ1-4; D possibly corresponds to TRBD1 (6 bases). Germline V gene sequence: CDR1 SGHKS, CDR2 YYEKEE (reference sequence). CDR3 length: 13 residues. V was pared by 4 bases and J by 14 bases, with 18 bases between. The CDR3 loop reads CASSGGGSRSLFF. The CDR3 DNA sequence: TGTGCCAGCAGCGGAGGGGGGTCTCGCAGTCTGTTTTTT.

The genes are TRBV7-6 and TRBJ2-2; D might be TRBD2 (7 bases). The germline gives CDR1 SGHVS, CDR2 FNYEAQ. The V end lost 5 bases, the J end lost 2 bases, and 18 bases lay between the germline ends. The CDR3 is 17 amino acids. For the CDR3, the DNA is TGTGCCAGCAGCGTCCCCAAGGGGGGGCCTAACACCGGGGAGCTGTTTTTT. Protein product: CASSVPKGGPNTGELFF.

At least ten counts were recorded for this clonotype. The chain links TRBV28 to TRBJ1-5; TRBD1 might be the D (6 bases). The CDR3 spans 14 residues. Germline V CDR1 and CDR2: MDHEN, SYDVKM. V lost 6 bases, J lost 10 bases, and 19 bases lay in between. CDR3 bases: TGTGCCAGCAGATCCCCCGCAGACAGGTACCCCCAGCATTTT. It specifies CASRSPADRYPQHF.

The rearrangement joins TRBV11-2 to TRBJ1-5, with D perhaps TRBD1 (5 bases). V was clipped by 5 bases and J by 5 bases, with 16 bases between them. The CDR3 loop spans 15 amino acids. Germline lookup yields CDR1 SGHAT and CDR2 FQNNGV. The CDR3 DNA is TGTGCCAGCAGCCCAGTTGGGGGATGGGATCAGCCCCAGCATTTT. Protein sequence: CASSPVGGWDQPQHF.